This T cell receptor beta chain was sequenced during a study of post-analysis software for immune sequencing data. The study, taken as a whole, reports: TRBV5-6, TRBV5-1 and TRBV20-1 were among 4 or 5 TRBV segments more frequent in patients than controls.

The V gene's germline CDR1 is SGDLS and CDR2 YYNGEE. CDR3 length equals 15 residues. The ends were cut back, 0 bases at V and 2 bases at J, with 12 bases in the middle. Unique molecular identifiers tagged the TCR beta cDNA libraries. T cells, about 0.9 to 10 million of them, yielded about half a million cDNA molecules. Via MiXCR, TCRdb re-called the PCR reads, giving one row per CDR3 protein. The sample contains fewer than 850,000 distinct CDR3 sequences, 25% to 30% of which appear only once. With regard to this clonotype: Its antigen remains unknown.

The sequence was collected from a girl between 5 and 17 years old with multiple sclerosis. Material for sequencing was blood. The V call is TRBV9, the J call TRBJ2-7; a possible D gene is TRBD2 (6 bases). The CDR3 DNA reads TGTGCCAGCAGCGTAGAGGCGGGGCGGGCCTACGAGCAGTACTTC. This codes for CASSVEAGRAYEQYF.